These 20 T cell receptor beta chains were all obtained from the same sample, sequenced in a study of OX40 agonist ivuxolimab in advanced cancers. Generated by immunoSEQ multiplex PCR, the TCRdb table keeps only in-frame clones and is missing some. Of some 42,000 clones in the sample, over 75% were seen once. The sequencing used CD4+ or CD8+ T cells sorted from blood, collected in a trial of the OX40 agonist ivuxolimab. These receptors were taken from an adult with an advanced solid tumor such as melanoma, head and neck, liver or kidney cancer.

This chain uses TRBV4-3 with TRBJ2-3; 7 bases align to TRBD1. Germline lookup yields CDR1 LGHNA and CDR2 YSLEER. V lost 4 bases to trimming and J lost 2 bases; unmatched junction nucleotides: 3. CDR3 length equals 14 residues. The DNA of the CDR3 is TGCGCCAGCAGCCGGGGACAGTTCACAGATACGCAGTATTTT. Amino acid sequence: CASSRGQFTDTQYF.

The V and J genes are TRBV19 and TRBJ1-3; D ambiguous. The CDR3 is 10 amino acids. The germline V gene has CDR1 LNHDA and CDR2 SQIVND (reference sequence). The CDR3, as DNA: TGTCCCCTCTCTGGAAACACCATATATTTT. This encodes CPLSGNTIYF.

This clone was seen a handful of times. The CDR3 reads CASSNGPDTQYF. In DNA form, the CDR3 reads TGTGCCAGCAGCAACGGCCCAGATACGCAGTATTTT. The chain carries TRBV7-3 and TRBJ2-3; D ambiguous. The CDR3 has 12 amino acids. Trimming took off 5 bases at V and 4 bases at J, with 7 bases between the two ends. Germline V gives CDR1 SGHTA, CDR2 FQGTGA.

V and J are TRBV4-3 and TRBJ1-5, with D maybe TRBD1 (6 bases). Trimming stripped 4 bases from V and 0 bases from J, with 10 bases between. The germline CDR1 and CDR2 sequences are LGHNA and YSLEER. This CDR3 contains 15 residues. The CDR3 DNA follows: TGCGCCAGCAGCCCGGGACACTTTAGCAATCAGCCCCAGCATTTT. It is translated as CASSPGHFSNQPQHF.

The gene calls are TRBV5-3 and TRBJ2-3; 9 bases agree with TRBD1. TRBV5-3 is sorted into the ORF group, with uncertain function. CDR3 length: 15 amino acids. V shed 4 bases and J 4 bases; nucleotides not matched to a gene: 7. The CDR3, as DNA: TGTGCCAGAAGCCCACAGGGGGCGCCCCCAGATACGCAGTATTTT. It is translated as CARSPQGAPPDTQYF.

The V gene is TRBV5-1, the J gene TRBJ2-3; D is undetermined. This CDR3 region has 15 residues. CDR1 is SGHRS, CDR2 YFSETQ, per germline. V lost 4 bases and J lost 0, with 12 bases in between. In DNA form, the CDR3 reads TGCGCCAGCAGCCGAACAGCCCCTAGCACAGATACGCAGTATTTT. Its protein is CASSRTAPSTDTQYF.

This clone was counted only a few times. The chain recombines TRBV19 with TRBJ1-2; 9 bases are a match to TRBD1. CDR1 is LNHDA, CDR2 SQIVND, per germline (reference sequence). The CDR3 consists of 11 residues. J lost 6 bases, V lost 10 bases, and 3 bases had no gene match. This CDR3 is CATRDRDGYTF. CDR3 bases: TGTGCCACTCGGGACAGGGATGGCTACACCTTC.

J is TRBJ1-2 and V is TRBV18, with D maybe TRBD1 (6 bases). Germline values: CDR1 KGHSH, CDR2 LQKENI. Trimming took off 5 bases at V and 2 bases at J, with 12 bases between the two ends. The CDR3 runs 14 residues. The CDR3 loop reads CASSSAGDNYGYTF. The CDR3 nucleotides read TGTGCCAGCTCATCGGCAGGGGACAACTATGGCTACACCTTC.

The chain carries TRBV6-4 and TRBJ1-2; maybe TRBD1 (5 bases). This CDR3 is 14 amino acids long. The germline V gene encodes CDR1 MRHNA and CDR2 SNTAGT. V lost 6 bases, J lost 8 bases, and 19 bases lay in between. The CDR3 protein is CASRQRDGASGYTF. The CDR3 DNA reads TGTGCCAGCAGACAAAGGGACGGAGCATCGGGCTACACCTTC.

The rearrangement links TRBV9 to TRBJ2-7, with 9 bases lining up with TRBD2. This CDR3 region has 16 residues. The ends lost 6 bases at V and 7 bases at J; junction bases unmatched: 17. Germline CDR1 reads SGDLS; CDR2 reads YYNGEE. This chain's CDR3 is CASTQGATSGNREQYF. The CDR3 bases are TGTGCCAGCACCCAAGGGGCGACTAGCGGTAATCGAGAGCAGTACTTC.

With respect to this clone: A read error may produce the germline difference seen at one junction end. V and J are TRBV4-2 and TRBJ1-2; 8 bases are shared with TRBD1. The CDR3 is 16 residues long. Germline V CDR1 and CDR2: LGHNA, YNFKEQ. Here the CDR3 DNA reads TGTGCCAGCAGCGAAGATAGGCCAGGGGGCCTTGATGGCTACACCTTC. This translates into CASSEDRPGGLDGYTF.

This clone was observed once. The chain employs TRBV7-6 and TRBJ1-1; D possibly corresponds to TRBD1 (6 bases). V lost 3 bases, J lost 4 bases, and 15 bases lay in between. This CDR3 contains 15 residues. From germline, CDR1 is SGHVS and CDR2 FNYEAQ. The DNA for the CDR3 is TGTGCCAGCAGCTTCGAGGACAGAATGGGCACTGAAGCTTTCTTT. This sequence encodes CASSFEDRMGTEAFF.

V usage is TRBV7-3 and J usage is TRBJ1-6; D not certain. V gave up 1 base and J gave up 10 bases, with 11 bases separating them. The germline V gene has CDR1 SGHTA and CDR2 FQGTGA. The CDR3 spans 14 residues. The DNA for the CDR3 is TGTGCCAGCAGCTTAAAGGTGTCGGGCTCACCCCTCCACTTT. It codes for CASSLKVSGSPLHF.

The chain joins TRBV19 to TRBJ1-2, with D perhaps matching TRBD1 (5 bases). Germline V CDR1 and CDR2: LNHDA, SQIVND (reference sequence). The V and J ends lost 3 bases and 4 bases respectively, with 9 bases between them. This CDR3 comprises 13 residues. The CDR3 sequence: CASSMGGAYGYTF. The CDR3 DNA is TGTGCCAGTAGTATGGGAGGGGCCTATGGCTACACCTTC.

The V gene is TRBV2, the J gene TRBJ2-1, with D uncertain. The germline CDR1 and CDR2 sequences are SNHLY and FYNNEI. V was shortened by 1 base and J by 5 bases, with 6 bases between the two germline ends. The CDR3 sequence is 13 residues long. The CDR3 loop is CASSEEFDNEQFF. The CDR3 DNA is TGTGCCAGCAGTGAAGAGTTCGACAATGAGCAGTTCTTC.

V usage is TRBV28 and J usage is TRBJ1-1; 8 bases align to TRBD1. V was clipped by 7 bases and J by 4 bases; unmatched bases: 11. This CDR3 region has 15 residues. Per the germline V gene, CDR1 is MDHEN and CDR2 is SYDVKM. The CDR3 region has the DNA TGTGCCAGCAAAGAACAGGGGGTAGTGTTCACTGAAGCTTTCTTT. The encoded protein is CASKEQGVVFTEAFF.

The sample holds one count of this clone. The chain employs TRBV27 and TRBJ2-7, with D perhaps TRBD1 (6 bases). V was clipped by 5 bases and J by 0 bases, with 14 bases between them. Germline V gene sequence: CDR1 MNHEY, CDR2 SMNVEV (reference sequence). The CDR3 has 15 amino acids. CDR3 amino acids: CASSTGWLNSYEQYF. The CDR3, as DNA: TGTGCCAGCAGTACAGGGTGGCTAAACTCCTACGAGCAGTACTTC.

This clone has more than one count but fewer than ten. The rearrangement uses TRBV5-1 and TRBJ1-5; maybe TRBD1 (5 bases). This CDR3 region has 15 residues. The germline V gene has CDR1 SGHRS and CDR2 YFSETQ. Trimming removed 0 bases at V and 0 bases at J, with 7 bases between. CDR3 nucleotides: TGCGCCAGCAGCTTGGCAGGGATTAGCAATCAGCCCCAGCATTTT. Protein sequence: CASSLAGISNQPQHF. Full variable domain (rest looked up from reference TRBV5-1 and TRBJ1-5): KAGVTQTPRYLIKTRGQQVTLSCSPISGHRSVSWYQQTPGQGLQFLFEYFSETQRNKGNFPGRFSGRQFSNSRSEMNVSTLELGDSALYLCASSLAGISNQPQHFGDGTRLSIL.

This clone was seen a single time. The chain recombines TRBV25-1 with TRBJ2-1; 10 bases fit TRBD2. The CDR3 length is 16 residues. Trimming cost V 4 bases and J 4 bases; bases outside gene matches: 7. The V gene's germline CDR1 is MGHDK and CDR2 SYGVNS. In DNA form, the CDR3 reads TGTGCCAGCAGTGGATTTACTAGCGGGGCATACAATGAGCAGTTCTTC. Its translation is CASSGFTSGAYNEQFF.

The chain recombines TRBV7-2 with TRBJ2-1, with D possibly TRBD1 on 6 matching bases. This CDR3 comprises 13 residues. Per the germline V gene, CDR1 is SGHTA and CDR2 is FQGNSA. V was trimmed by 3 bases and J by 9 bases, leaving 12 bases between them. This chain's CDR3 is CASSFIGGSEQFF. As DNA, the CDR3 is TGTGCCAGCAGCTTTATAGGGGGTAGTGAGCAGTTCTTC.